One sample yielded the 27 T cell receptor beta chains listed below, sequenced in a study of T cell changes during pregnancy in multiple sclerosis. Sequenced by immunoSEQ multiplex PCR; TCRdb stores in-frame clones only, minus some. There are 55,000 to 95,000 clones in the sample; roughly nine tenths occur only once, and approximately 2% lies in the top ten. Specimen: peripheral blood, collected in the second trimester of pregnancy. The receptors were sampled from a female donor in good health, enrolled as a control in a pregnancy study.

The rearrangement links TRBV9 to TRBJ1-1, with D possibly being TRBD1 (6 bases). Trimming removed 4 bases at V and 0 bases at J, with 16 bases between. Germline CDR1 SGDLS, CDR2 YYNGEE. The CDR3 has 16 residues. This CDR3 reads CASSLRGGQVNTEAFF. In DNA form, the CDR3 reads TGTGCCAGCAGCCTAAGGGGGGGGCAGGTGAACACTGAAGCTTTCTTT.

This clone was seen just once. At one of its ends the junction is not consistent with the germline gene, which may arise from a read error. In DNA, the CDR3 is TGTGCCAGCAGTGAAGCGGGGGCTGTTGGATACACCATATATTTT. The encoded protein is CASSEAGAVGYTIYF. The rearrangement uses TRBV2 and TRBJ1-3; possible D gene TRBD1, 6 bases. Germline assignment: CDR1 SNHLY and CDR2 FYNNEI. The CDR3 totals 15 residues.

The chain recombines TRBV6-6 with TRBJ1-5; a weak D match, TRBD1 (6 bases). Trimming took off 5 bases at V and 3 bases at J, with 17 bases between the two ends. Germline values: CDR1 MNHNY, CDR2 SVGAGI (reference sequence). The CDR3 loop spans 16 amino acids. The chain's CDR3 is CASSTPTGTTNQPQHF. CDR3 nucleotide sequence: TGTGCCAGCAGTACGCCAACCGGGACAACCAATCAGCCCCAGCATTTT.

The rearrangement uses TRBV28 and TRBJ1-2; D not certain. Germline V gene data show CDR1 as MDHEN and CDR2 as SYDVKM. Trimming stripped 6 bases from V and 6 bases from J, with 20 bases between. This CDR3 spans 15 amino acids. CDR3 protein: CASSPHSGGQDGYTF. The CDR3 region has the DNA TGTGCCAGCAGCCCCCACTCGGGAGGGCAAGATGGCTACACCTTC.

The sample holds one count of this clone. V gene TRBV4-3 combines with J gene TRBJ2-1, with 8 bases lining up with TRBD1. The trim removed 0 bases at V and 6 bases at J, leaving 4 bases unmatched. The CDR3 consists of 15 residues. The germline V gene has CDR1 LGHNA and CDR2 YSLEER. DNA of the CDR3: TGCGCCAGCAGCCAAGACAGGGGGCGCGTCAATGAGCAGTTCTTC. Translation gives CASSQDRGRVNEQFF.

This clone was seen once. The chain couples TRBV28 to TRBJ2-7; 7 bases match TRBD1. J was trimmed by 2 bases and V by 6 bases; bases with no gene match: 4. The germline gives CDR1 MDHEN, CDR2 SYDVKM. CDR3 length equals 13 residues. This CDR3 is CASRYGTAYEQYF. The CDR3 region has the DNA TGTGCCAGCAGATACGGGACAGCCTACGAGCAGTACTTC.

The rearrangement joins TRBV10-3 to TRBJ2-7; 11 positions agree with TRBD1. Germline-derived CDR1 and CDR2 are ENHRY and SYGVKD. V was pared by 4 bases and J by 2 bases, with 7 bases of the junction left unmatched. This CDR3 region has 16 residues. The CDR3 DNA sequence: TGTGCCATCAGTGCTCCGGGACAGGGGGAGGCCTACGAGCAGTACTTC. This translates into CAISAPGQGEAYEQYF.

This clone ranks as large (0.1 to 1%). The chain uses TRBV19 and TRBJ1-5, with D maybe TRBD1 (5 bases). The ends were cut back, 9 bases at V and 0 bases at J, with 12 bases in the middle. The germline CDR1 and CDR2 sequences are LNHDA and SQIVND (reference sequence). CDR3 length: 14 residues. The CDR3: CASDSFGSNQPQHF. DNA of the CDR3: TGTGCCAGCGACAGCTTTGGTAGCAATCAGCCCCAGCATTTT.

The CDR3 DNA is TGTGCCAGCATCTTTCTCGAGGGCAGTGGAAACACCATATATTTT. As protein: CASIFLEGSGNTIYF. This sequence joins TRBV6-1 and TRBJ1-3, with unresolved D. The ends were cut back, 7 bases at V and 3 bases at J, with 16 bases in the middle. The CDR3 runs 15 residues. Germline loops: CDR1 MNHNS, CDR2 SASEGT.

CDR3 sequence (DNA): TGTGCCAGCAGGACGGACACAAACTATGGCTACACCTTC. This encodes CASRTDTNYGYTF. The genes are TRBV6-5 and TRBJ1-2; D might be TRBD1 (5 bases). Trimming left V 6 bases short and J 2 bases short, with 10 bases between. CDR3 length: 13 residues. The germline gives CDR1 MNHEY, CDR2 SVGAGI.

This chain joins TRBV6-5 and TRBJ1-6; no clear D gene. Trimming removed 4 bases from V and 0 bases from J, with 10 bases in between. The CDR3 has 16 amino acids. Per the germline V gene, CDR1 is MNHEY and CDR2 is SVGAGI. The CDR3 is CASSLTPGSYNSPLHF. CDR3 nucleotides: TGTGCCAGCAGTTTAACGCCAGGCTCCTATAATTCACCCCTCCACTTT.

This chain joins TRBV27 and TRBJ1-6; 7 bases agree with TRBD1. Losses at the gene ends were 9 bases for V and 8 bases for J; bases not matched to a gene: 10. The CDR3 spans 14 residues. The germline CDR1 and CDR2 sequences are MNHEY and SMNVEV (reference sequence). CDR3 loop: CASRVGTADSPLHF. The CDR3 nucleotides read TGTGCCAGTCGCGTTGGGACAGCTGATTCACCCCTCCACTTT.

The chain couples TRBV7-2 to TRBJ1-5; D call uncertain. The CDR3 has 12 amino acids. V was pared by 4 bases and J by 4 bases, with 5 bases between. Germline V gives CDR1 SGHTA, CDR2 FQGNSA. In DNA form, the CDR3 reads TGTGCCAGCAGCTCCCTAAATCAGCCCCAGCATTTT. This gives the protein CASSSLNQPQHF.

V usage is TRBV11-2 and J usage is TRBJ2-2; 8 bases are a match to TRBD2. Germline CDR1 is SGHAT and CDR2 is FQNNGV. The CDR3 is made up of 15 amino acids. J was trimmed by 6 bases and V by 5 bases; bases with no gene match: 8. This CDR3 is CASSTGTRVPGELFF. The CDR3 DNA reads as TGTGCCAGCAGCACCGGGACTAGGGTTCCCGGGGAGCTGTTTTTT.

The chain links TRBV10-3 to TRBJ1-2, with D unclear. V was shortened by 3 bases and J by 0 bases, with 8 bases between the two germline ends. This CDR3 has 14 residues. Germline V lookup: CDR1 ENHRY, CDR2 SYGVKD. The CDR3 nucleotides read TGTGCCATCAGTGACCAGGATACTAACTATGGCTACACCTTC. Amino acids: CAISDQDTNYGYTF.

With respect to this clone: Sequence at one end of the junction differs from germline and may be a read error. V and J are TRBV7-7 and TRBJ2-5, with D perhaps TRBD1 (5 bases). Germline V gives CDR1 SSHAT, CDR2 FNYEAQ (reference sequence). The CDR3 runs to 15 residues. In DNA form, the CDR3 reads TGTGCTAGCAGCTTAGCTGGGTCAGGGTTGGAGACCCAGTACTTC. Residues: CASSLAGSGLETQYF.

The V call is TRBV6-5, the J call TRBJ1-1; 8 bases map to TRBD1. Germline V gene lookup returns CDR1 MNHEY and CDR2 SVGAGI. CDR3 length equals 14 residues. Losses at the gene ends were 8 bases for V and 6 bases for J; bases not matched to a gene: 11. CDR3 in amino acids: CASGLNRGGPEAFF. CDR3 sequence (DNA): TGTGCCAGCGGTTTAAACAGGGGGGGACCTGAAGCTTTCTTT.

The genes are TRBV9 and TRBJ2-4; 8 nucleotides agree with TRBD2. V shed 4 bases, J shed 6 bases, and the junction held 6 bases outside the gene matches. Per the germline V gene, CDR1 is SGDLS and CDR2 is YYNGEE. The CDR3 totals 14 residues. The chain's CDR3 is CASSSGGGTNIQYF. CDR3 DNA: TGTGCCAGCAGCTCCGGCGGGGGGACAAACATTCAGTACTTC. Supplemented by reference TRBV9 and TRBJ2-4, the full variable domain reads DSGVTQTPKHLITATGQRVTLRCSPRSGDLSVYWYQQSLDQGLQFLIQYYNGEERAKGNILERFSAQQFPDLHSELNLSSLELGDSALYFCASSSGGGTNIQYFGAGTRLSVL.

The chain combines TRBV10-3 with TRBJ2-7, with D tentatively TRBD2 (5 bases). Per the germline V gene, CDR1 is ENHRY and CDR2 is SYGVKD. With 3 bases removed from V and 5 bases from J, the gap between germline ends came to 8 bases. This CDR3 region has 12 residues. The DNA of the CDR3 is TGTGCCATCAGTGACCACGGGGACGAGCAGTACTTC. Translated, it gives CAISDHGDEQYF.

This clone was counted a single time. The chain recombines TRBV6-6 with TRBJ1-1, with 10 bases matching TRBD1. CDR1 is MNHNY, CDR2 SVGAGI, per germline (reference sequence). J lost 4 bases, V lost 4 bases, and 6 bases had no gene match. The CDR3 spans 15 residues. The CDR3 loop is CASSFRQGAGTEAFF. CDR3 DNA: TGTGCCAGCAGTTTTCGACAGGGGGCCGGCACTGAAGCTTTCTTT.

This CDR3 reads CASRRGTENSPLHF. CDR3 DNA sequence: TGTGCCAGCAGGCGCGGGACAGAGAATTCACCCCTCCACTTT. This chain uses TRBV28 with TRBJ1-6; 7 bases map to TRBD1. J gave up 7 bases and V 6 bases, and 6 bases lay outside the gene matches. Germline values: CDR1 MDHEN, CDR2 SYDVKM. The CDR3 length is 14 residues.

The chain recombines TRBV7-2 with TRBJ1-5, with 8 positions matching TRBD1. The junction had 7 bases not matched to a gene; V was cut back by 5 bases and J by 7 bases. Per germline, CDR1 SGHTA and CDR2 FQGNSA. CDR3 size: 14 residues. For the CDR3, the DNA is TGTGCCAGCAGCCCAGGGACAGGCGGGCAGCCCCAGCATTTT. Translation gives CASSPGTGGQPQHF.

The chain combines TRBV4-3 with TRBJ2-2; maybe TRBD2 (5 bases). This CDR3 is 14 amino acids long. Between the trimmed V and J ends, which lost 0 bases and 7 bases, there was a span of 9 bases. Looked up from germline, CDR1 is LGHNA and CDR2 is YSLEER. This CDR3 is CASSQDRGSGELFF. DNA for the CDR3: TGCGCCAGCAGCCAAGATCGAGGGAGCGGGGAGCTGTTTTTT.

This clone was recorded a few times. This chain connects TRBV15 to TRBJ1-1; perhaps TRBD1 as D (5 bases). CDR3 size: 16 residues. The germline gives CDR1 LNHNV, CDR2 YYDKDF (reference sequence). The V and J ends lost 5 bases and 1 base respectively, with 17 bases between them. The CDR3 nucleotides are TGTGCCACCAGCTACCCGGGGGTATTCAGGAACACTGAAGCTTTCTTT. This sequence encodes CATSYPGVFRNTEAFF.

The chain employs TRBV7-2 and TRBJ2-5; a possible D gene is TRBD2 (5 bases). V was cut by 4 bases and J by 4 bases, with 13 bases left in between. Germline lookup yields CDR1 SGHTA and CDR2 FQGNSA. This CDR3 comprises 14 residues. As DNA, the CDR3 is TGTGCCAGCAGCTGGTCCCGGGATGGAGAGACCCAGTACTTC. Translation gives CASSWSRDGETQYF.

The chain employs TRBV7-9 and TRBJ1-6, with no clear D. With 5 bases removed from V and 5 bases from J, the gap between germline ends came to 10 bases. The germline V gene encodes CDR1 SEHNR and CDR2 FQNEAQ (reference sequence). CDR3 size: 14 residues. The chain's CDR3 is CASSPPRDNSPLHF. In nucleotides, the CDR3 is TGTGCCAGCAGCCCGCCCCGCGATAATTCACCCCTCCACTTT.

The V gene is TRBV18, the J gene TRBJ1-2; unclear D gene. With 3 bases removed from V and 3 bases from J, the gap between germline ends came to 11 bases. The CDR3 is 14 residues long. Looked up from germline, CDR1 is KGHSH and CDR2 is LQKENI. The CDR3 DNA sequence: TGTGCCAGCTCACCGAGCGGGGAGTACTATGGCTACACCTTC. It is translated as CASSPSGEYYGYTF.